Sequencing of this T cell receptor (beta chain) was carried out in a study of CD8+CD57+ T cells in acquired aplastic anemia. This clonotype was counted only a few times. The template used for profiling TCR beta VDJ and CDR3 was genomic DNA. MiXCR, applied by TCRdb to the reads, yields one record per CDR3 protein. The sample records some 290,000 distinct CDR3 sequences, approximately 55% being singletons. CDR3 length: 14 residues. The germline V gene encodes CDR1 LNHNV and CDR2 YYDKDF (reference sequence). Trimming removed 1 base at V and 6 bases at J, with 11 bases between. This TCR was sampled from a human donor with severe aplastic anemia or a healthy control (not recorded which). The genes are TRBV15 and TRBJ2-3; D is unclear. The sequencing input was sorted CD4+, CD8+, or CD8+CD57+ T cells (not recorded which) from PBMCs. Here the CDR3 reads CATSRVSQPDTQYF. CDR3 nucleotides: TGTGCCACCAGCAGAGTCTCACAGCCGGATACGCAGTATTTT.